Following are 31 T cell receptor beta chains from one sample sequenced in a study of blood T cell repertoires in COVID-19 (dated by TCRdb to the early 2020s). Library preparation employed the immunoSEQ multiplex PCR assay. This immuneACCESS table, as held by TCRdb, lists in-frame sequences with V and J called but not all clones. Of the missing ones, under half trace to an unresolved V gene in checked studies; the others have no known cause. The sample includes about 310,000 clones, with approximately 91% observed a single time. Approximately 4.7% of the sample belongs to the ten largest clones. Material: PBMCs or T cells enriched from blood (not recorded which). The receptors come from a man aged 55 to 70 who had recovered from COVID-19.

This sequence joins TRBV7-9 and TRBJ2-6; 11 positions agree with TRBD1. This CDR3 is 19 amino acids long. The ends lost 1 base at V and 1 base at J; junction bases unmatched: 6. CDR1 is SEHNR, CDR2 FQNEAQ, per germline (reference sequence). The CDR3 spells CASSLGDRGFVSGANVLTF. CDR3 bases: TGTGCCAGCAGCTTAGGGGACAGGGGGTTTGTTTCTGGGGCCAACGTCCTGACTTTC.

This rearrangement joins TRBV5-1 to TRBJ1-5; no clear D. V lost 1 base, J lost 3 bases, and 11 bases lay in between. CDR3 length: 15 amino acids. Germline V CDR1 and CDR2: SGHRS, YFSETQ. This CDR3 is CASSLLPGDNQPQHF. CDR3 DNA sequence: TGCGCCAGCAGCTTGCTACCCGGGGACAATCAGCCCCAGCATTTT.

In its sample, this clone was seen once. The chain has TRBV6-2 or TRBV6-3 and TRBJ2-7; 7 bases fit TRBD2. The germline CDR1 and CDR2 sequences are MNHEY and SVGEGT. V was clipped by 4 bases and J by 4 bases; unmatched bases: 7. There are 14 residues in the CDR3. The CDR3 DNA is TGTGCCAGCAGTTCTTCAGCGGGATTTTACGAGCAGTACTTC. Translating it yields CASSSSAGFYEQYF.

This chain uses TRBV6-1 with TRBJ1-3; 8 bases are a match to TRBD1. This CDR3 is built from 15 residues. V lost 1 base and J lost 4; bases outside the gene matches: 3. Per the germline V gene, CDR1 is MNHNS and CDR2 is SASEGT. The CDR3 sequence is CASSEGGTGGNTIYF. CDR3 DNA sequence: TGTGCCAGCAGTGAAGGGGGGACAGGCGGAAACACCATATATTTT.

The chain employs TRBV9 and TRBJ2-1; D call uncertain. Trimming took 6 bases from V and 6 from J, leaving 4 bases between them. The CDR3 totals 10 residues. Germline values: CDR1 SGDLS, CDR2 YYNGEE. CDR3 DNA: TGTGCCAGCACTATCAATGAGCAGTTCTTC. This translates into CASTINEQFF.

The chain couples TRBV28 to TRBJ1-5, with D perhaps matching TRBD1 (5 bases). CDR3 length equals 14 residues. V shed 5 bases and J shed 5 bases, with 13 bases lying between them. CDR1 is MDHEN, CDR2 SYDVKM, per germline. The CDR3 is CASSARTSYQPQHF. As DNA, the CDR3 is TGTGCCAGCAGTGCCCGGACATCGTATCAGCCCCAGCATTTT.

Of note for this clone: This sample also contains other DNA sequences that code for the same CDR3. The rearrangement uses TRBV5-1 and TRBJ2-7, with TRBD2 identical over 12 bases. There are 16 residues in the CDR3. V shed 2 bases and J 1 base; nucleotides not matched to a gene: 4. CDR1 SGHRS and CDR2 YFSETQ come from the germline V gene. The CDR3 loop is CASSLTTSGSSYEQYF. CDR3 nucleotide sequence: TGCGCCAGCAGCTTAACGACTAGCGGGAGTTCCTACGAGCAGTACTTC. Complete variable domain (other parts from reference TRBV5-1 and TRBJ2-7): KAGVTQTPRYLIKTRGQQVTLSCSPISGHRSVSWYQQTPGQGLQFLFEYFSETQRNKGNFPGRFSGRQFSNSRSEMNVSTLELGDSALYLCASSLTTSGSSYEQYFGPGTRLTVT.

The gene calls are TRBV7-9 and TRBJ2-1; 11 bases fit TRBD1. The length of the CDR3 is 17 residues. The V segment lost 10 bases and the J segment 3 bases; nucleotides outside the gene matches: 14. Per germline, CDR1 SEHNR and CDR2 FQNEAQ (reference sequence). The CDR3 is CATFGQGAGTSYNEQFF. DNA of the CDR3: TGTGCCACCTTTGGACAGGGGGCCGGGACTAGCTACAATGAGCAGTTCTTC. The full variable domain, completed using reference TRBV7-9 and TRBJ2-1, is DTGVSQNPRHKITKRGQNVTFRCDPISEHNRLYWYRQTLGQGPEFLTYFQNEAQLEKSRLLSDRFSAERPKGSFSTLEIQRTEQGDSAMYLCATFGQGAGTSYNEQFFGPGTRLTVL.

The chain employs TRBV9 and TRBJ2-1; 8 bases fit TRBD2. Germline V lookup: CDR1 SGDLS, CDR2 YYNGEE. This CDR3 has 15 amino acids. V shed 0 bases and J 3 bases; nucleotides not matched to a gene: 2. CDR3 in DNA: TGTGCCAGCAGCGTAGACGGGACTAGCTACAATGAGCAGTTCTTC. It is translated as CASSVDGTSYNEQFF.

V usage is TRBV15 and J usage is TRBJ1-4, with a weak D call TRBD1 (5 bases). Per germline, CDR1 LNHNV and CDR2 YYDKDF (reference sequence). V dropped 4 bases and J dropped 7 bases, with 13 bases sitting between them. The CDR3 runs 14 residues. The CDR3 DNA is TGTGCCACCAGCAAACCCCCTAGGGGTGAAAAACTGTTTTTT. Amino acid sequence: CATSKPPRGEKLFF.

V usage is TRBV6-6 and J usage is TRBJ1-1; D remains ambiguous. Germline V lookup: CDR1 MNHNY, CDR2 SVGAGI (reference sequence). Trimming took off 6 bases at V and 2 bases at J, with 7 bases between the two ends. This CDR3 contains 12 residues. CDR3 amino acids: CASSAVNTEAFF. The CDR3 DNA sequence: TGTGCCAGCAGCGCAGTTAACACTGAAGCTTTCTTT.

This clone was picked up one time. CDR3: CASSPLTSGSTDTQYF. CDR3 in DNA: TGCGCCAGCAGCCCCCTCACTAGCGGGAGTACAGATACGCAGTATTTT. This chain joins TRBV5-1 and TRBJ2-3; 11 positions agree with TRBD2. Trimming took 4 bases from V and 3 from J; bases not matched to a gene: 7. This CDR3 is built from 16 residues. In germline, CDR1 is SGHRS, CDR2 YFSETQ.

This rearrangement joins TRBV9 to TRBJ1-1; no reliable D call. The germline V and J ends were trimmed by 4 bases and 1 base, with 8 bases remaining between them. CDR3 length: 13 amino acids. Germline CDR1 is SGDLS and CDR2 is YYNGEE. In DNA form, the CDR3 reads TGTGCCAGCAGCCCGACAACGAACACTGAAGCTTTCTTT. Its protein is CASSPTTNTEAFF. Using reference TRBV9 and TRBJ1-1 for the parts outside the CDR3, the full variable domain is DSGVTQTPKHLITATGQRVTLRCSPRSGDLSVYWYQQSLDQGLQFLIQYYNGEERAKGNILERFSAQQFPDLHSELNLSSLELGDSALYFCASSPTTNTEAFFGQGTRLTVV.

The chain is built from TRBV23-1 and TRBJ1-5; 7 nucleotides agree with TRBD1. TRBV23-1 is an open reading frame whose function is uncertain. The CDR3 contains 14 residues. V trimming: 3 bases; J trimming: 4 bases; junction bases outside the gene matches: 3. In DNA, the CDR3 is TGCGCCAGCAGTCAGACAGGGTGGAATCAGCCCCAGCATTTT. Translating gives CASSQTGWNQPQHF.

This rearrangement joins TRBV29-1 to TRBJ2-7; 10 nucleotides agree with TRBD1. V lost 8 bases to trimming and J lost 0 bases; unmatched junction nucleotides: 4. Germline CDR1 and CDR2: SQVTM and ANQGSEA. CDR3 length: 13 amino acids. DNA for the CDR3: TGCAGCTATCGGACAGGGGGCTCCTACGAGCAGTACTTC. It translates to CSYRTGGSYEQYF.

This clone was recorded only once. This chain uses TRBV4-1 with TRBJ2-7; TRBD1 agrees at 10 bases. The CDR3 is 15 residues long. Germline assignment: CDR1 MGHRA and CDR2 YSYEKL. The ends lost 2 bases at V and 3 bases at J; junction bases unmatched: 4. The CDR3 reads CASSQRTGGFYEQYF. In DNA form, the CDR3 reads TGCGCCAGCAGCCAACGGACAGGGGGATTCTACGAGCAGTACTTC.

This chain uses TRBV28 with TRBJ2-7; TRBD1 aligns across 8 bases. V shed 5 bases and J 1 base; nucleotides not matched to a gene: 7. There are 15 residues in the CDR3. CDR1 is MDHEN, CDR2 SYDVKM, per germline. The CDR3: CASSRGGTGSYEQYF. CDR3 DNA: TGTGCCAGCAGTAGAGGGGGGACAGGATCCTACGAGCAGTACTTC.

V and J are TRBV7-2 and TRBJ2-3; the D gene is possibly TRBD2 (6 bases). V was cut by 1 base and J by 2 bases, with 13 bases left in between. The CDR3 covers 16 residues. Germline V lookup: CDR1 SGHTA, CDR2 FQGNSA. The CDR3 sequence is CASSLGNGRATDTQYF. The CDR3 DNA is TGTGCCAGCAGCTTAGGGAACGGGAGAGCCACAGATACGCAGTATTTT.

The chain recombines TRBV28 with TRBJ2-7; TRBD1 might be the D (6 bases). The germline CDR1 and CDR2 sequences are MDHEN and SYDVKM. The CDR3 consists of 15 residues. The V end lost 6 bases, the J end lost 7 bases, and 22 bases lay between the germline ends. CDR3 sequence (DNA): TGTGCCAGCAGCAAGCCAGGGGCGCCAACAGGGGAGCAGTACTTC. Amino acid sequence: CASSKPGAPTGEQYF.

V usage is TRBV19 and J usage is TRBJ2-3; D might be TRBD2 (5 bases). The CDR3 is 14 residues long. Germline values: CDR1 LNHDA, CDR2 SQIVND (reference sequence). V lost 6 bases to trimming and J lost 1 base, with 11 bases between them. The CDR3, as DNA: TGTGCCAGTAGGAGGAGCGGCGGCACAGATACGCAGTATTTT. As protein: CASRRSGGTDTQYF.

J is TRBJ1-4 and V is TRBV9; 7 nucleotides match TRBD1. J was trimmed by 0 bases and V by 4 bases; bases with no gene match: 6. CDR3 length: 16 amino acids. The germline CDR1 and CDR2 sequences are SGDLS and YYNGEE. The CDR3 here is CASSPGQVSTNEKLFF. The CDR3, as DNA: TGTGCCAGCAGCCCTGGACAGGTGTCAACTAATGAAAAACTGTTTTTT.

The chain employs TRBV7-2 and TRBJ2-7; 9 bases are shared with TRBD1. The length of the CDR3 is 15 residues. Germline V CDR1 and CDR2: SGHTA, FQGNSA. J lost 4 bases, V lost 5 bases, and 9 bases had no gene match. The CDR3 bases are TGTGCCAGCAGCGGAGGCGGGACAGGGTCTTACGAGCAGTACTTC. Translation: CASSGGGTGSYEQYF. The entire variable domain, with the rest obtained from reference TRBV7-2 and TRBJ2-7, is as follows: GAGVSQSPSNKVTEKGKDVELRCDPISGHTALYWYRQSLGQGLEFLIYFQGNSAPDKSGLPSDRFSAERTGGSVSTLTIQRTQQEDSAVYLCASSGGGTGSYEQYFGPGTRLTVT.

The gene calls are TRBV14 and TRBJ2-2, with no clear D. V lost 2 bases and J lost 2, with 6 bases in between. Germline V gene data show CDR1 as SGHDN and CDR2 as FVKESK. The CDR3 has 14 amino acids. CDR3 loop: CASSQFRNTGELFF. In DNA form, the CDR3 reads TGTGCCAGCAGCCAATTTAGAAACACCGGGGAGCTGTTTTTT.

The V gene is TRBV30, the J gene TRBJ2-2, with TRBD2 matching over 7 bases. The length of the CDR3 is 15 residues. The V gene end was trimmed by 3 bases and the J gene end by 1 base; junction bases not matched to a gene: 5. From germline, CDR1 is GTSNPN and CDR2 SVGIG (reference sequence). This CDR3 is CAWRELAVNTGELFF. CDR3 DNA sequence: TGTGCCTGGAGGGAGCTAGCGGTGAACACCGGGGAGCTGTTTTTT.

The chain combines TRBV14 with TRBJ2-1; 12 bases agree with TRBD2. Per the germline V gene, CDR1 is SGHDN and CDR2 is FVKESK. The CDR3 runs 13 residues. The trim removed 3 bases at V and 12 bases at J, leaving 3 bases unmatched. The CDR3 sequence: CASSQSLAGGQFF. CDR3 sequence (DNA): TGTGCCAGCAGCCAGTCACTAGCGGGAGGGCAGTTCTTC.

V is TRBV2 and J is TRBJ2-5, with D possibly being TRBD2 (6 bases). V was pared by 7 bases and J by 6 bases, with 9 bases between. The CDR3 has 11 amino acids. Germline V CDR1 and CDR2: SNHLY, FYNNEI. The DNA of the CDR3 is TGTGCCAGCACGGGGGAGAAGACCCAGTACTTC. It codes for CASTGEKTQYF.

V is TRBV18 and J is TRBJ1-5; the D is unclear. The germline V gene encodes CDR1 KGHSH and CDR2 LQKENI. Trimming cost V 1 base and J 2 bases, with 9 bases left between them. The CDR3 extends over 15 amino acids. CDR3 amino acids: CASSPLAQGNQPQHF. CDR3 DNA: TGTGCCAGCTCACCACTCGCGCAAGGCAATCAGCCCCAGCATTTT. The complete variable domain, with remaining parts taken from reference TRBV18 and TRBJ1-5, reads NAGVMQNPRHLVRRRGQEARLRCSPMKGHSHVYWYRQLPEEGLKFMVYLQKENIIDESGMPKERFSAEFPKEGPSILRIQQVVRGDSAAYFCASSPLAQGNQPQHFGDGTRLSIL.

This clone was seen once. This chain uses TRBV6-5 with TRBJ2-5; 8 bases match TRBD2. The V gene's germline CDR1 is MNHEY and CDR2 SVGAGI. The ends lost 5 bases at V and 5 bases at J; junction bases unmatched: 10. CDR3 length: 15 amino acids. The CDR3 is CASSSRYGGVETQYF. Here the CDR3 DNA reads TGTGCCAGCAGTAGCCGATACGGGGGGGTGGAGACCCAGTACTTC.

V gene TRBV19 combines with J gene TRBJ1-2, with D possibly matching TRBD1 (6 bases). There are 13 residues in the CDR3. CDR1 LNHDA and CDR2 SQIVND come from the germline V gene (reference sequence). The V end lost 3 bases, the J end lost 8 bases, and 13 bases lay between the germline ends. The chain's CDR3 is CASSIGQSSGYTF. CDR3 in DNA: TGTGCCAGTAGTATCGGACAGTCGAGCGGCTACACCTTC. The full variable domain, with the rest looked up from reference TRBV19 and TRBJ1-2, is DGGITQSPKYLFRKEGQNVTLSCEQNLNHDAMYWYRQDPGQGLRLIYYSQIVNDFQKGDIAEGYSVSREKKESFPLTVTSAQKNPTAFYLCASSIGQSSGYTFGSGTRLTVV.

CDR3 residues: CASSQAGGGEAFF. In DNA form, the CDR3 reads TGTGCCAGCAGCCAAGCAGGGGGCGGAGAAGCTTTCTTT. This rearrangement joins TRBV3-1 (or the pseudogene TRBV3-2) to TRBJ1-1; 8 bases are shared with TRBD1. V was pared by 1 base and J by 8 bases, with 3 bases of the junction left unmatched. Germline CDR1 LGHDT, CDR2 YNNKEL (reference sequence). The CDR3 loop spans 13 amino acids.

V and J are TRBV6-5 and TRBJ1-5; D call uncertain. Germline V gene lookup returns CDR1 MNHEY and CDR2 SVGAGI. The CDR3 is 15 residues long. The V gene lost 0 bases and the J gene lost 7 bases, with 13 bases spanning the gap. Written as DNA, the CDR3 is TGTGCCAGCAGTTACTCGAGGAGGGTTGGGCAGCCCCAGCATTTT. Protein sequence: CASSYSRRVGQPQHF.